Listed below are T cell receptor beta chains from one sample, sequenced in a study of CD8+ T cells in alopecia areata. The data were produced by immunoSEQ multiplex PCR, yet TCRdb's version contains in-frame clones alone and is incomplete. Of about 110,000 clones listed, 45% to 60% are singletons. The sample comprised NKG2D-low CD8+ T cells sorted from blood. These receptors were taken from a human donor with alopecia areata. CDR3s include the opening cysteine and the closing phenylalanine or tryptophan. A D gene is named only where the DNA matches it firmly. Size is stated for part of the rows, as once, few or many counts, or as a class when the clone is expanded.

d_call,j_call,clone_size,v_call,cdr3_aa,cdr3_nt
TRBD2,TRBJ2-7,.,TRBV30,CAWSGLAGYNEQYF,TGTGCCTGGAGTGGACTAGCGGGATATAACGAGCAGTACTTC
.,TRBJ2-5,.,TRBV2,CASTTGETQYF,TGTGCCAGCACGACGGGAGAGACCCAGTACTTC
TRBD2,TRBJ2-7,.,TRBV13,CASSFRGSTHEQYF,TGTGCCAGCAGCTTTCGCGGGAGTACCCACGAGCAGTACTTC
.,TRBJ2-7,few,TRBV7-9,CASSLEVLPEQYF,TGTGCCAGCAGCTTAGAGGTTCTTCCCGAGCAGTACTTC
TRBD2,TRBJ2-7,.,TRBV13,CASSLRLAGTYEQYF,TGTGCCAGCAGCTTGAGACTAGCGGGGACCTACGAGCAGTACTTC
.,TRBJ2-7,.,TRBV15,CATSRRGGSNEQYF,TGTGCCACCAGCAGACGTGGGGGGTCCAACGAGCAGTACTTC
TRBD2,TRBJ2-7,.,TRBV19,CASSTLAGVYEQYF,TGTGCCAGTAGCACACTAGCGGGAGTCTACGAGCAGTACTTC
.,TRBJ1-1,.,TRBV13,CASSLTIIGAFF,TGTGCCAGCAGCTTAACTATCATTGGAGCTTTCTTT
.,TRBJ1-5,few,TRBV6-5,CASSTGSNQPQHF,TGTGCCAGCAGTACAGGGAGCAATCAGCCCCAGCATTTT
TRBD2,TRBJ2-1,once,TRBV4-1,CASSQEIAGVGDEQFF,TGCGCCAGCAGCCAAGAGATAGCGGGAGTAGGCGATGAGCAGTTCTTC
.,TRBJ1-2,.,TRBV6-5,CATTPGIIYGYTF,TGTGCCACCACCCCCGGCATAATCTATGGCTACACCTTC
.,TRBJ2-5,.,TRBV5-1,CASRGVGETQYF,TGCGCCAGCAGGGGGGTTGGGGAGACCCAGTACTTC
.,TRBJ2-7,.,TRBV5-1,CASSLGQSYEQYF,TGCGCCAGCAGCTTGGGACAGTCCTACGAGCAGTACTTC
.,TRBJ2-7,few,TRBV7-8,CASSRSGYYEQYF,TGTGCCAGCAGCCGAAGCGGGTACTACGAGCAGTACTTC
TRBD1,TRBJ2-2,once,TRBV9,CVSSAPRTGGNTGELFF,TGTGTCAGCAGCGCCCCCCGGACAGGGGGCAACACCGGGGAGCTGTTTTTT
.,TRBJ2-2,.,TRBV20-1,CSAAGTGELFF,TGCAGTGCGGCAGGCACCGGGGAGCTGTTTTTT
.,TRBJ1-4,.,TRBV28,CASSLSGTDEKLFF,TGTGCCAGCAGTCTTTCCGGTACTGATGAAAAACTGTTTTTT
.,TRBJ2-2,few,TRBV2,CASSQPGELFF,TGTGCCAGCAGTCAGCCCGGGGAGCTGTTTTTT
.,TRBJ2-2,.,TRBV6-6,CASSYGRNTGELFF,TGTGCCAGCAGTTACGGCCGGAACACCGGGGAGCTGTTTTTT
.,TRBJ2-7,.,TRBV13,CASSKLTTETYEQYF,TGTGCCAGCAGCAAACTCACGACAGAGACCTACGAGCAGTACTTC
.,TRBJ2-5,.,TRBV30,CAWSVPAREQYF,TGTGCCTGGAGTGTACCCGCCCGGGAGCAGTACTTC
TRBD1,TRBJ2-7,.,TRBV11-2,CASSFRTGGSYEQYF,TGTGCCAGCAGCTTCCGGACAGGGGGCTCCTACGAGCAGTACTTC
TRBD2,TRBJ2-1,once,TRBV25-1,CASSEFRSWGEGEYEQFF,TGTGCCAGCAGTGAATTTCGGTCCTGGGGGGAGGGAGAGTATGAGCAGTTCTTC
TRBD1,TRBJ1-2,.,TRBV27,CASSPGTGYGYTF,TGTGCCAGCAGTCCCGGGACAGGGTATGGCTACACCTTC
.,TRBJ2-3,.,TRBV10-2,CASSVGTDTQYF,TGCGCCAGCAGTGTAGGAACAGATACGCAGTATTTT
TRBD2,TRBJ2-2,.,TRBV6-5,CASAGAGELFF,TGTGCCAGTGCGGGGGCCGGGGAGCTGTTTTTT
.,TRBJ1-3,few,TRBV19,CASSPGRFSGNTIYF,TGTGCCAGTAGTCCGGGACGGTTCTCTGGAAACACCATATATTTT
.,TRBJ2-7,.,TRBV28,CASTPRVQSVSYEQYF,TGTGCCAGCACCCCGAGGGTCCAAAGCGTTTCCTACGAGCAGTACTTC
.,TRBJ1-1,few,TRBV19,CASSWTGNTEAFF,TGTGCCAGTAGTTGGACGGGGAACACTGAAGCTTTCTTT
.,TRBJ2-7,.,TRBV27,CASSPDMSSYEQYF,TGTGCCAGCAGTCCGGACATGAGCTCCTACGAGCAGTACTTC
.,TRBJ2-1,.,TRBV10-3,CAIQTEAGTPLEQFF,TGTGCCATCCAAACGGAGGCGGGAACCCCCCTTGAGCAGTTCTTC
.,TRBJ2-3,.,TRBV28,CASSLGGTDTQYF,TGTGCCAGCAGTTTGGGGGGCACAGATACGCAGTATTTT
.,TRBJ2-1,.,TRBV27,CASSSLPRENEQFF,TGTGCCAGCAGTTCCCTTCCACGTGAGAATGAGCAGTTCTTC
TRBD1,TRBJ2-1,once,TRBV7-9,CASSFPGQGASSVQFF,TGTGCCAGCAGCTTTCCGGGACAGGGGGCTTCTAGTGTACAGTTCTTC
.,TRBJ2-5,.,TRBV27,CASSRLKGETQYF,TGTGCCAGCAGCCGTTTGAAGGGAGAGACCCAGTACTTC
.,TRBJ2-1,.,TRBV29-1,CSGLLDDEQFF,TGCAGCGGACTTTTGGACGATGAGCAGTTCTTC
.,TRBJ2-3,.,TRBV5-4,CAGWDTSTDTQYF,TGTGCCGGGTGGGACACCAGCACAGATACGCAGTATTTT
TRBD1,TRBJ2-2,.,TRBV27,CASTGGGELFF,TGTGCCAGCACAGGGGGAGGGGAGCTGTTTTTT
.,TRBJ1-3,.,TRBV29-1,CSVDEGNTIYF,TGCAGCGTTGATGAAGGAAACACCATATATTTT
TRBD1,TRBJ2-1,few,TRBV9,CASSGGQTNNEQFF,TGTGCCAGCAGCGGGGGACAGACTAACAATGAGCAGTTCTTC
TRBD2,TRBJ2-3,.,TRBV29-1,CSVEDVTSGRTDTQYF,TGCAGCGTTGAAGACGTCACTAGCGGGAGGACAGATACGCAGTATTTT
.,TRBJ1-2,.,TRBV5-1,CASRKPGGGDHF,TGCGCCAGCAGGAAACCCGGAGGCGGGGACCACTTC
TRBD2,TRBJ2-6,once,TRBV29-1,CSVRLAGVSGANVLTF,TGCAGCGTTCGCCTAGCGGGAGTCTCTGGGGCCAACGTCCTGACTTTC
.,TRBJ1-4,.,TRBV13,CASSLGDNEKLFF,TGTGCCAGCAGCTTAGGCGATAATGAAAAACTGTTTTTT
.,TRBJ2-3,.,TRBV27,CASSFLRVNPDTQYF,TGTGCCAGCAGTTTCCTTAGGGTGAACCCAGATACGCAGTATTTT
.,TRBJ2-7,.,TRBV30,CAWSALPGAGKDYEQYF,TGTGCCTGGTCGGCCCTTCCCGGCGCAGGGAAAGACTACGAGCAGTACTTC
TRBD2,TRBJ2-3,.,TRBV5-1,CASSRPTSGSADTQYF,TGCGCCAGCAGCCGTCCGACTAGCGGGAGTGCAGATACGCAGTATTTT
TRBD2,TRBJ2-1,.,TRBV13,CASSLERTSGRRNEQFF,TGTGCCAGCAGCTTAGAGCGGACTAGCGGGAGGAGGAATGAGCAGTTCTTC
.,TRBJ2-7,once,TRBV4-1,CASSQEVSGIAYEQYF,TGCGCCAGCAGCCAAGAAGTTTCCGGGATCGCCTACGAGCAGTACTTC
TRBD2,TRBJ2-1,.,TRBV29-1,CSVDLGGLALYNEQFF,TGCAGCGTTGATTTAGGGGGACTAGCGCTCTACAATGAGCAGTTCTTC
.,TRBJ2-7,.,TRBV19,CASSITGQGLIYEQYF,TGTGCCAGTAGTATTACCGGCCAGGGGCTTATCTACGAGCAGTACTTC
TRBD2,TRBJ2-2,.,TRBV30,CAWSGGLGNTGELFF,TGTGCCTGGAGTGGAGGACTAGGGAACACCGGGGAGCTGTTTTTT
.,TRBJ1-2,few,TRBV29-1,CSVEHLYLEGSWNYGYTF,TGCAGCGTTGAACATCTATACCTAGAGGGAAGTTGGAACTATGGCTACACCTTC
.,TRBJ1-5,.,TRBV7-9,CASSPGAGSNQPQHF,TGTGCCAGCAGCCCCGGGGCAGGGAGTAACCAGCCCCAGCATTTT
.,TRBJ2-1,few,TRBV5-1,CASSGPTSLDEQFF,TGCGCCAGCAGCGGTCCCACTAGTCTCGATGAGCAGTTCTTC
.,TRBJ2-7,.,TRBV18,CASSPQGSSYEQYF,TGTGCCAGCTCACCACAGGGGAGCTCCTACGAGCAGTACTTC
.,TRBJ2-7,.,TRBV7-9,CASSAVGHEQYF,TGTGCCAGCAGCGCGGTCGGGCACGAGCAGTACTTC
TRBD1,TRBJ2-7,few,TRBV27,CASSYRDRVPEQYF,TGTGCCAGCAGTTACCGGGACAGGGTCCCCGAGCAGTACTTC
.,TRBJ2-7,.,TRBV13,CASSNNKQVPTYEQYF,TGTGCCAGCAGCAATAACAAACAGGTCCCTACCTACGAGCAGTACTTC
.,TRBJ2-3,.,TRBV7-9,CASSRTGGSTTDTQYF,TGTGCCAGCAGCAGGACTGGGGGCTCTACCACAGATACGCAGTATTTT